The 15 T cell receptor beta chains listed next were all sequenced from one sample in a study of Graves' ophthalmopathy and Graves' hyperthyroidism. Transcripts of RNA were the source for amplifying TCR beta CDR3 regions. First-round RT-PCR relied on HTBI primers, and a second-round multiplex PCR came next. MiXCR, run by TCRdb on the multiplex PCR reads, gives a single entry per CDR3 protein. This sample has 500,000 to 700,000 distinct CDR3 sequences, with about 20% found just once. The sequenced sample consisted of peripheral blood. The receptors stem from a woman aged 18-29 years with stable Graves' hyperthyroidism. Some clones in this sample may be carry-over from other donors' samples.

This clonotype came up a few times. The chain employs TRBV12-3 or TRBV12-4 and TRBJ1-3; no clear D gene. V was pared by 6 bases and J by 3 bases, with 12 bases between. This CDR3 is 14 amino acids long. As DNA, the CDR3 is TGTGCCAGCAGCCTACGGCGTGGTGGAAACACCATATATTTT. Amino acid sequence: CASSLRRGGNTIYF.

This clonotype was seen ten or more times. This chain joins TRBV6-5 and TRBJ1-2, with D hard to call. Trimming cost V 6 bases and J 4 bases, with 12 bases left between them. The CDR3 consists of 13 residues. Germline V CDR1 and CDR2: MNHEY, SVGAGI. Here the CDR3 reads CASSIPPLYGYTF. The CDR3 DNA sequence: TGTGCCAGCAGCATTCCCCCGCTCTATGGCTACACCTTC.

On this clonotype itself: As the CDR3 is not closed by the conserved phenylalanine or tryptophan, this likely results from a read error. The rearrangement joins TRBV15 to TRBJ1-2, with TRBD1 identical over 7 bases. CDR1 is LNHNV, CDR2 YYDKDF, per germline (reference sequence). This CDR3 has 15 amino acids. V lost 2 bases to trimming and J lost 8 bases; unmatched junction nucleotides: 11. The chain's CDR3 is CATSRYPGQVDGYTV. The CDR3 DNA follows: TGTGCCACCAGCAGATATCCCGGACAGGTGGACGGCTACACCGTC.

The rearrangement uses TRBV18 and TRBJ2-7; 8 positions match TRBD1. The V segment lost 3 bases and the J segment 6 bases; nucleotides outside the gene matches: 10. Per the germline V gene, CDR1 is KGHSH and CDR2 is LQKENI. The CDR3 contains 15 residues. This CDR3 is CASSPRGQGGSEQYF. The CDR3 DNA is TGTGCCAGCTCACCGAGAGGACAGGGAGGATCCGAGCAGTACTTC.

This clonotype was counted between two and nine times. The chain couples TRBV7-8 to TRBJ2-5, with a tentative D call TRBD2 (6 bases). Germline values: CDR1 SGHVS, CDR2 FQNEAQ. The CDR3 covers 17 residues. V was shortened by 1 base and J by 3 bases, with 18 bases between the two germline ends. The CDR3: CASSLERLAWEKETQYF. The CDR3 bases are TGTGCCAGCAGCTTAGAGAGGCTAGCGTGGGAAAAAGAGACCCAGTACTTC.

In its sample, this clonotype was seen many times. Here the CDR3 reads CASSREPYEQYF. The CDR3 nucleotides read TGTGCCAGCAGCCGAGAGCCCTACGAGCAGTACTTC. This chain links TRBV6-5 with TRBJ2-7; D gene ambiguous. Germline V gene sequence: CDR1 MNHEY, CDR2 SVGAGI. Trimming shortened V by 6 bases and J by 2 bases, and 8 bases separated the two germline ends. This CDR3 is 12 amino acids long.

The chain recombines TRBV6-2 or TRBV6-3 with TRBJ2-2; no clear D. The CDR3 totals 13 residues. CDR1 and CDR2 (germline): MNHEY, SVGEGT. V lost 5 bases and J lost 4, with 8 bases in between. The CDR3 nucleotides read TGTGCCAGCAGTGACAACCCCACCGGGGAGCTGTTTTTT. Translation: CASSDNPTGELFF.

The J gene is TRBJ2-4, the V gene TRBV4-2, with 7 bases lining up with TRBD1. Germline V gives CDR1 LGHNA, CDR2 YNFKEQ. J gave up 0 bases and V 0 bases, and 2 bases lay outside the gene matches. The CDR3 runs 16 residues. Here the CDR3 reads CASSQDRGLAKNIQYF. The CDR3 region has the DNA TGTGCCAGCAGCCAAGATAGGGGGCTAGCCAAAAACATTCAGTACTTC.

The chain recombines TRBV27 with TRBJ1-6; possibly TRBD1 for D (5 bases). Germline loops: CDR1 MNHEY, CDR2 SMNVEV (reference sequence). This CDR3 comprises 14 residues. Trimming shortened V by 7 bases and J by 10 bases, and 17 bases separated the two germline ends. The CDR3 DNA sequence: TGTGCCAGCACGAATCAGGGATTAGGCTCACCCCTCCACTTT. Translating it yields CASTNQGLGSPLHF.

This clonotype was seen at least ten times. The chain couples TRBV10-3 to TRBJ1-5; D perhaps matches TRBD1 (5 bases). Germline loops: CDR1 ENHRY, CDR2 SYGVKD. CDR3 length: 14 amino acids. V was trimmed by 5 bases and J by 1 base, leaving 9 bases between them. CDR3 bases: TGTGCCATCAGTAGGGACCCAAGCAATCAGCCCCAGCATTTT. Translating it yields CAISRDPSNQPQHF.

This clonotype was seen repeatedly, ten times or more. This chain links TRBV15 with TRBJ1-2; D is perhaps TRBD1 (6 bases). This CDR3 is built from 15 residues. Trimming removed 5 bases from V and 1 base from J, with 14 bases in between. CDR1 is LNHNV, CDR2 YYDKDF, per germline (reference sequence). The CDR3 is CATSGGQPFNYGYTF. The CDR3 coding sequence is TGTGCCACCAGCGGCGGACAGCCCTTTAACTATGGCTACACCTTC.

This clonotype was seen only a few times. This sequence joins TRBV12-3 or TRBV12-4 and TRBJ2-7, with 8 bases aligning to TRBD1. The V segment lost 7 bases and the J segment 6 bases; nucleotides outside the gene matches: 11. The CDR3 has 14 amino acids. The CDR3: CASTNLRGLGEQYF. The CDR3 region has the DNA TGTGCCAGCACCAACCTCAGGGGGCTGGGCGAGCAGTACTTC.

The sample holds many counts of this clonotype. The chain couples TRBV6-5 to TRBJ1-2, with 10 positions matching TRBD1. The germline V gene encodes CDR1 MNHEY and CDR2 SVGAGI. The V and J ends lost 0 bases and 4 bases, in that order; junction bases with no gene match: 8. CDR3 length equals 17 residues. The CDR3 DNA follows: TGTGCCAGCAGTTACTCGGGATCGACAGGGGGCTTCTATGGCTACACCTTC. Protein sequence: CASSYSGSTGGFYGYTF.

The chain employs TRBV6-1 and TRBJ2-5; TRBD2 matches at 14 bases. The CDR3 extends over 17 amino acids. Germline V gives CDR1 MNHNS, CDR2 SASEGT. V gave up 3 bases and J gave up 5 bases; unmatched junction bases: 8. CDR3 bases: TGTGCCAGCAGTGACGCCTTTAGACTAGCGGGAGGGGAGACCCAGTACTTC. It is translated as CASSDAFRLAGGETQYF.

In its sample, this clonotype was seen many times. This chain links TRBV19 with TRBJ2-2, with D perhaps matching TRBD1 or TRBD2 (5 bases each). The V end was cut by 5 bases, the J end by 2 bases, with 12 bases between. CDR1 is LNHDA, CDR2 SQIVND, per germline (reference sequence). The CDR3 loop spans 15 amino acids. The DNA of the CDR3 is TGTGCCAGTAGTGGGACCGGGACCAACACCGGGGAGCTGTTTTTT. Protein sequence: CASSGTGTNTGELFF.